This T cell receptor beta chain came from a study of blood T cell repertoires in COVID-19. Turning to the study itself: The origin of the acute and convalescent COVID-19 samples was the United States, Italy and Spain. Nucleic acid was either cDNA or gDNA, and it came from T cells, B-cell-depleted T cells, or PBMCs.

Sequencing used immunoSEQ multiplex PCR; TCRdb keeps in-frame clones, though not all of them. Of 73,000 or so clones listed, about 80% are singletons. The V gene's germline CDR1 is LGHDT and CDR2 YNNKEL (reference sequence). V trimming: 5 bases; J trimming: 2 bases; junction bases outside the gene matches: 8. This CDR3 comprises 15 residues. Sequencing input: peripheral blood. The J gene is TRBJ1-2, the V gene TRBV3-1 (or the pseudogene TRBV3-2); 7 bases map to TRBD1. The TCR sequence derives from a woman aged 55-70 years with acute or convalescent COVID-19. Here the CDR3 DNA reads TGTGCCAGCAGCTCCGTCAGGGGGAGGAACTATGGCTACACCTTC. Translated: CASSSVRGRNYGYTF.